The next 18 T cell receptor beta chains were all read from a single sample in a study of shared clonotypes between healthy human individuals. Profiled with immunoSEQ multiplex PCR; TCRdb holds only in-frame clones, not every one. The data show about 690,000 clones, around 91% seen once. Sequencing input: memory CD8+ T cells from PBMCs. The subset denotes: CD45RO+ cells pooled with CCR7-negative TemRA cells. The receptors originated from a man aged 18 to 35 in good health. Some clones in this sample may be carry-over from other donors' samples.

The chain links TRBV9 to TRBJ1-2; 8 bases are a match to TRBD1. Looked up from germline, CDR1 is SGDLS and CDR2 is YYNGEE. J gave up 7 bases and V 3 bases, and 8 bases lay outside the gene matches. The CDR3 loop spans 14 amino acids. The CDR3 protein is CASSERTGLGGYTF. CDR3 coding DNA: TGTGCCAGCAGCGAAAGGACAGGGCTGGGTGGCTACACCTTC.

The chain has TRBV28 and TRBJ2-7, with 12 bases that match TRBD1. This CDR3 region has 14 residues. V trimming: 6 bases; J trimming: 7 bases; junction bases outside the gene matches: 7. Germline CDR1 and CDR2: MDHEN and SYDVKM. The DNA for the CDR3 is TGTGCCAGCAGACCGGGACAGGGGGCTGGTGAGCAGTACTTC. As protein: CASRPGQGAGEQYF.

V is TRBV5-1 and J is TRBJ1-1; D might be TRBD1 (6 bases). V was clipped by 1 base and J by 2 bases, with 12 bases between them. The CDR3 is made up of 15 amino acids. Germline V gene sequence: CDR1 SGHRS, CDR2 YFSETQ. The CDR3 sequence is CASSLSWTDNTEAFF. The DNA for the CDR3 is TGCGCCAGCAGCTTGAGTTGGACAGACAACACTGAAGCTTTCTTT.

CDR3 nucleotides: TGTGCCACCAGCATCCTATCTGGGGCAGGGAACACAGATACGCAGTATTTT. Translating it yields CATSILSGAGNTDTQYF. The chain links TRBV15 to TRBJ2-3; maybe TRBD1 (5 bases). The V end lost 4 bases, the J end lost 2 bases, and 19 bases lay between the germline ends. CDR1 and CDR2 (germline): LNHNV, YYDKDF (reference sequence). This CDR3 has 17 amino acids.

The V and J genes are TRBV5-8 and TRBJ1-2; TRBD1 is a possible D gene (5 bases). Trimming removed 3 bases from V and 4 bases from J, with 28 bases in between. The germline V gene encodes CDR1 SGHTS and CDR2 YDEGEE. This CDR3 comprises 19 residues. The CDR3 loop reads CASSSPKLTEITEVYGYTF. The DNA for the CDR3 is TGTGCCAGCAGCTCCCCTAAACTGACAGAAATCACGGAAGTCTATGGCTACACCTTC.

J is TRBJ2-2 and V is TRBV29-1; 14 bases agree with TRBD2. CDR1 and CDR2 from the germline V gene are SQVTM and ANQGSEA. The CDR3 has 17 residues. The V gene end was trimmed by 3 bases and the J gene end by 6 bases; junction bases not matched to a gene: 9. The CDR3 nucleotides read TGCAGCGTTGACGGGACTAGCGGGAGAGGGATCGCCGGGGAGCTGTTTTTT. Amino acids: CSVDGTSGRGIAGELFF.

The gene calls are TRBV19 and TRBJ1-4; TRBD1 matches at 7 bases. Germline trimming cut 4 bases from V and 10 bases from J; bases unmatched to any gene: 0. CDR1 and CDR2 from the germline V gene are LNHDA and SQIVND (reference sequence). The length of the CDR3 is 11 residues. The CDR3 DNA follows: TGTGCCAGTAGTACAGGGGGAAAACTGTTTTTT. This codes for CASSTGGKLFF.

The J gene is TRBJ2-7, the V gene TRBV4-2; D remains ambiguous. The ends were cut back, 1 base at V and 4 bases at J, with 8 bases in the middle. The CDR3 covers 13 residues. Germline V CDR1 and CDR2: LGHNA, YNFKEQ. The chain's CDR3 is CASSQGTKYEQYF. CDR3 DNA: TGTGCCAGCAGCCAAGGGACCAAATACGAGCAGTACTTC.

The chain links TRBV9 to TRBJ2-3; 9 nucleotides line up with TRBD2. Trimming removed 0 bases from V and 4 bases from J; junction bases left unmatched: 6. This CDR3 comprises 16 residues. Germline V gene data show CDR1 as SGDLS and CDR2 as YYNGEE. CDR3 DNA sequence: TGTGCCAGCAGCGTAGCGCGGGAGGGCCCCCCAGATACGCAGTATTTT. Its protein is CASSVAREGPPDTQYF. Supplemented by reference TRBV9 and TRBJ2-3, the full variable domain reads DSGVTQTPKHLITATGQRVTLRCSPRSGDLSVYWYQQSLDQGLQFLIQYYNGEERAKGNILERFSAQQFPDLHSELNLSSLELGDSALYFCASSVAREGPPDTQYFGPGTRLTVL.

The rearrangement links TRBV7-3 to TRBJ2-1; D is unresolved. The CDR3 is made up of 13 amino acids. Trimming pared 5 bases from V and 5 bases from J, leaving 10 bases between. CDR1 and CDR2 (germline): SGHTA, FQGTGA. DNA of the CDR3: TGTGCCAGCAGCCCCGCGATCCACAATGAGCAGTTCTTC. It codes for CASSPAIHNEQFF. The variable domain in full, completed from reference TRBV7-3 and TRBJ2-1, reads GAGVSQTPSNKVTEKGKYVELRCDPISGHTALYWYRQSLGQGPEFLIYFQGTGAADDSGLPNDRFFAVRPEGSVSTLKIQRTERGDSAVYLCASSPAIHNEQFFGPGTRLTVL.

There are many counts of this clone. The rearrangement uses TRBV28 and TRBJ2-1; 7 bases fit TRBD1. The CDR3 consists of 15 residues. The junction had 7 bases not matched to a gene; V was cut back by 3 bases and J by 5 bases. Germline V gene data show CDR1 as MDHEN and CDR2 as SYDVKM. CDR3 region: CASSLGTAGDNEQFF. CDR3 bases: TGTGCCAGCAGTTTGGGGACAGCCGGAGACAATGAGCAGTTCTTC.

The CDR3 DNA is TGCGCCAGCAGCTTGGAATCGTCGGGCAGGGGAACCGGGGAGCTGTTTTTT. It is translated as CASSLESSGRGTGELFF. The V and J genes are TRBV5-1 and TRBJ2-2; maybe TRBD1 (6 bases). There are 17 residues in the CDR3. Germline V gene lookup returns CDR1 SGHRS and CDR2 YFSETQ. The V gene lost 0 bases and the J gene lost 5 bases, with 17 bases spanning the gap.

This rearrangement joins TRBV2 to TRBJ2-5; possibly TRBD2 for D (6 bases). Looked up from germline, CDR1 is SNHLY and CDR2 is FYNNEI. The CDR3 runs to 15 residues. The V and J ends lost 0 bases and 3 bases respectively, with 11 bases between them. Here the CDR3 reads CASSEAPTGEETQYF. CDR3 bases: TGTGCCAGCAGTGAAGCTCCTACGGGGGAAGAGACCCAGTACTTC.

This clone was recorded only once. The V gene is TRBV6-6, the J gene TRBJ2-5; 8 nucleotides line up with TRBD1. Germline assignment: CDR1 MNHNY and CDR2 SVGAGI (reference sequence). The CDR3 length is 14 residues. Trimming removed 6 bases from V and 5 bases from J; junction bases left unmatched: 8. DNA of the CDR3: TGTGCCAGCAGCCCGGACAGGGTTGAGGAGACCCAGTACTTC. Its translation: CASSPDRVEETQYF.

The rearrangement joins TRBV16 to TRBJ2-5, with a weak D call TRBD2 (6 bases). In germline, CDR1 is KGHSY, CDR2 FQNENV. The V end was cut by 5 bases, the J end by 5 bases, with 15 bases between. The CDR3 consists of 14 residues. The CDR3 coding sequence is TGTGCCAGCAGCATCAGACCCGGGGGTGAGACCCAGTACTTC. It translates to CASSIRPGGETQYF.

About this clone itself: The identical CDR3 is also encoded by other nucleotide sequences in the sample. The chain joins TRBV7-9 to TRBJ2-3; maybe TRBD2 (5 bases). Trimming took off 4 bases at V and 2 bases at J, with 10 bases between the two ends. Germline V lookup: CDR1 SEHNR, CDR2 FQNEAQ (reference sequence). The CDR3 covers 14 residues. The CDR3: CASSSERNTDTQYF. CDR3 in DNA: TGTGCCAGCAGCTCAGAGCGGAACACAGATACGCAGTATTTT.

V and J are TRBV19 and TRBJ1-2; D unclear. The germline V gene has CDR1 LNHDA and CDR2 SQIVND (reference sequence). V gave up 5 bases and J gave up 2 bases, with 9 bases separating them. The CDR3 has 13 amino acids. CDR3 in DNA: TGTGCCAGTAGTCCAACCGGGAACTATGGCTACACCTTC. Translated: CASSPTGNYGYTF. Filled out from reference TRBV19 and TRBJ1-2, the complete variable domain reads DGGITQSPKYLFRKEGQNVTLSCEQNLNHDAMYWYRQDPGQGLRLIYYSQIVNDFQKGDIAEGYSVSREKKESFPLTVTSAQKNPTAFYLCASSPTGNYGYTFGSGTRLTVV.

The V call is TRBV27, the J call TRBJ1-2; tentative D call: TRBD1 (5 bases). CDR3 length equals 20 residues. From germline, CDR1 is MNHEY and CDR2 SMNVEV (reference sequence). V dropped 6 bases and J dropped 0 bases, with 29 bases sitting between them. The DNA of the CDR3 is TGTGCCAGCAGCCGACTGATTCCGAGGAGGACAAAGCCCCCTAACTATGGCTACACCTTC. Amino acid sequence: CASSRLIPRRTKPPNYGYTF.